One and the same sample provided the 18 T cell receptor beta chains below, sequenced in a study of regulatory T cells in long-lasting Graves disease. The time point here: newly diagnosed GD, antithyroid drugs for less than 3 months. Extracted PBMC RNA gave rise to the TCR library. Arm-PCR of CDR3 regions and iRepertoire HTBI primers were used to build TCR beta libraries. MiXCR, applied by TCRdb to the multiplex PCR reads, yields one record per CDR3 protein. Counted here are roughly 610,000 distinct CDR3 sequences, 16% occurring once; the ten biggest clones make up around 12%. These sequences were also reported in another study, on T cells in Graves' hyperthyroidism and ophthalmopathy.

Material: peripheral blood mononuclear cells (PBMCs), obtained at new diagnosis, from a patient treated with antithyroid drugs. The receptors originated from a man aged 18 to 35 with Graves disease.

The chain couples TRBV6-1 to TRBJ2-6; 7 bases align to TRBD1. CDR3 length equals 14 residues. V was clipped by 8 bases and J by 2 bases; unmatched bases: 3. From germline, CDR1 is MNHNS and CDR2 SASEGT. Written as DNA, the CDR3 is TGTGCCAGCCACGGGACAGCTGGGGCCAACGTCCTGACTTTC. It specifies CASHGTAGANVLTF.

This clonotype came up once. V usage is TRBV5-1 and J usage is TRBJ2-2, with D maybe TRBD1 (5 bases). This CDR3 has 20 residues. Trimming took off 6 bases at V and 2 bases at J, with 29 bases between the two ends. CDR1 is SGHRS, CDR2 YFSETQ, per germline. The CDR3 sequence: CASNDYRLGHPKTNTGELFF. In DNA form, the CDR3 reads TGCGCCAGCAACGATTACCGCCTGGGGCATCCGAAAACCAACACCGGGGAGCTGTTTTTT.

A few counts support this clonotype. The chain has TRBV7-9 and TRBJ1-2; 8 nucleotides match TRBD1. The CDR3 runs to 15 residues. Germline V gene lookup returns CDR1 SEHNR and CDR2 FQNEAQ (reference sequence). V trimming: 5 bases; J trimming: 4 bases; junction bases outside the gene matches: 9. The CDR3 nucleotides are TGTGCCAGCAGCAAACAGGGGGGTGAGGGCTATGGCTACACCTTC. It specifies CASSKQGGEGYGYTF.

The chain joins TRBV24-1 to TRBJ2-1, with 7 bases matching TRBD2. The CDR3 totals 13 residues. Germline CDR1 reads KGHDR; CDR2 reads SFDVKD. With V trimmed by 10 bases and J by 6 bases, 8 bases remained unmatched. The CDR3 is CATGLPGGNEQFF. CDR3 in DNA: TGTGCCACAGGACTCCCGGGGGGCAATGAGCAGTTCTTC.

This clonotype was seen a few times. This sequence joins TRBV19 and TRBJ1-5; TRBD1 agrees at 7 bases. This CDR3 has 15 residues. The V gene end was trimmed by 6 bases and the J gene end by 0 bases; junction bases not matched to a gene: 5. Germline values: CDR1 LNHDA, CDR2 SQIVND (reference sequence). The CDR3 bases are TGTGCCAGTAGCAGGGACAGATATAGCAATCAGCCCCAGCATTTT. Translation gives CASSRDRYSNQPQHF.

The rearrangement uses TRBV11-3 and TRBJ2-2; D might be TRBD2 (6 bases). This CDR3 contains 15 residues. Germline lookup yields CDR1 SGHNT and CDR2 YENEEA. Trimming left V 1 base short and J 4 bases short, with 10 bases between. CDR3 amino acids: CASSLAGVPTGELFF. DNA for the CDR3: TGTGCCAGCAGCTTAGCGGGGGTACCCACCGGGGAGCTGTTTTTT. Supplemented by reference TRBV11-3 and TRBJ2-2, the full variable domain reads EAGVVQSPRYKIIEKKQPVAFWCNPISGHNTLYWYLQNLGQGPELLIRYENEEAVDDSQLPKDRFSAERLKGVDSTLKIQPAELGDSAVYLCASSLAGVPTGELFFGEGSRLTVL.

The V call is TRBV20-1, the J call TRBJ2-1, with D tentatively TRBD2 (6 bases). This CDR3 contains 16 residues. The germline V gene has CDR1 DFQATT and CDR2 SNEGSKA (reference sequence). V lost 3 bases, J lost 0 bases, and 15 bases lay in between. In DNA form, the CDR3 reads TGCAGTGCTAGGGTTAGGGAGGCGAACTCCTACAATGAGCAGTTCTTC. Translation gives CSARVREANSYNEQFF.

This clonotype has a handful of counts. The chain carries TRBV5-1 and TRBJ2-1, with 8 bases fitting TRBD2. CDR3 size: 16 residues. Germline V lookup: CDR1 SGHRS, CDR2 YFSETQ. Trimming cost V 4 bases and J 7 bases; bases outside gene matches: 13. The CDR3 here is CASSGPGLVEGNEQFF. The CDR3 coding sequence is TGCGCCAGCAGCGGACCGGGACTAGTCGAGGGGAATGAGCAGTTCTTC. Based on the CDR3 plus reference TRBV5-1 and TRBJ2-1, the full variable domain is KAGVTQTPRYLIKTRGQQVTLSCSPISGHRSVSWYQQTPGQGLQFLFEYFSETQRNKGNFPGRFSGRQFSNSRSEMNVSTLELGDSALYLCASSGPGLVEGNEQFFGPGTRLTVL.

This chain connects TRBV10-2 to TRBJ2-7; D unresolved. The CDR3 consists of 14 residues. Trimming took 7 bases from V and 2 from J, leaving 15 bases between them. Germline CDR1 is WSHSY and CDR2 is SAAADI. The CDR3 region is CASTWASSTYEQYF. The CDR3 bases are TGCGCCAGCACTTGGGCCTCTTCGACCTACGAGCAGTACTTC.

Many counts were recorded for this clonotype. J is TRBJ2-5 and V is TRBV6-1, with D possibly TRBD1 on 6 matching bases. CDR1 is MNHNS and CDR2 is SASEGT in the germline V gene. The CDR3 totals 16 residues. Trimming removed 5 bases at V and 5 bases at J, with 21 bases between. The CDR3 loop is CASSRTRLQGSETQYF. The CDR3 DNA is TGTGCCAGCAGTCGAACCCGACTACAGGGATCGGAGACCCAGTACTTC.

The V call is TRBV5-1, the J call TRBJ2-7; D call uncertain. Trimming shortened V by 3 bases and J by 5 bases, and 15 bases separated the two germline ends. CDR3 length: 14 amino acids. CDR1 and CDR2 from the germline V gene are SGHRS and YFSETQ. This CDR3 reads CASSYWTNSDEQYF. In DNA, the CDR3 is TGCGCCAGCAGCTATTGGACCAATTCCGACGAGCAGTACTTC.

Comment on this clonotype: An end of the junction differs from the germline gene, which may be a read error. This chain joins TRBV5-6 and TRBJ2-1, with TRBD1 matching over 7 bases. Germline V gene lookup returns CDR1 SGHDT and CDR2 YYEEEE. The CDR3 contains 13 residues. The CDR3 sequence: CASTLGQFNEQFF. CDR3 in DNA: TGTGCCAGCACCTTGGGACAGTTCAATGAGCAGTTCTTC.

The CDR3 region is CASPRGRTSTGELFF. The CDR3 DNA reads as TGTGCCAGCCCCAGGGGCCGGACTTCCACCGGGGAGCTGTTTTTT. The chain combines TRBV6-1 with TRBJ2-2; TRBD1 is a possible D gene (6 bases). CDR1 is MNHNS and CDR2 is SASEGT in the germline V gene. The CDR3 loop spans 15 amino acids. The V and J ends lost 8 bases and 4 bases respectively, with 17 bases between them.

This clonotype was counted at least ten times. The chain recombines TRBV28 with TRBJ2-7; possibly TRBD1 or TRBD2 for D (6 bases each). This CDR3 contains 16 residues. The V gene's germline CDR1 is MDHEN and CDR2 SYDVKM. Deletions cut 6 bases from V and 0 bases from J, with 18 bases between. CDR3 protein: CASRPLQGGNSYEQYF. The DNA of the CDR3 is TGTGCCAGCAGACCCTTACAGGGAGGAAACTCCTACGAGCAGTACTTC.

This clonotype was seen at least ten times. The rearrangement links TRBV11-2 to TRBJ2-5, with 7 bases lining up with TRBD1. After removal of 1 base from V and 2 bases from J, the junction contained 13 bases not matched to a gene. The CDR3 is 18 residues long. The germline gives CDR1 SGHAT, CDR2 FQNNGV. CDR3 sequence: CASSLGPMTGIGQETQYF. The DNA of the CDR3 is TGTGCCAGCAGCTTAGGGCCGATGACAGGGATCGGGCAAGAGACCCAGTACTTC.

This clonotype was counted between two and nine times. The chain links TRBV4-1 to TRBJ2-7; D is ambiguous. The V gene lost 5 bases and the J gene lost 0 bases, with 11 bases spanning the gap. Germline V gives CDR1 MGHRA, CDR2 YSYEKL. CDR3 length equals 14 residues. DNA of the CDR3: TGCGCCAGCAGCTCTTTGCGGAGCTCCTACGAGCAGTACTTC. Encoded protein: CASSSLRSSYEQYF.

This clonotype was counted between two and nine times. This chain uses TRBV30 with TRBJ2-3; a possible D gene is TRBD2 (6 bases). With 2 bases removed from V and 8 bases from J, the gap between germline ends came to 20 bases. This CDR3 is built from 15 residues. Looked up from germline, CDR1 is GTSNPN and CDR2 is SVGIG (reference sequence). The CDR3 loop reads CAWSLPGLQTGTQYF. CDR3 nucleotides: TGTGCCTGGAGTCTTCCGGGACTTCAAACGGGTACGCAGTATTTT.

This clonotype occurred many times. The V gene is TRBV5-1, the J gene TRBJ2-7; TRBD1 aligns across 9 bases. The CDR3 covers 14 residues. Unmatched junction bases numbered 8, after V lost 4 bases and J lost 6 bases. Per germline, CDR1 SGHRS and CDR2 YFSETQ. The CDR3 DNA is TGCGCCAGCAGCCCCCCACGGACAGGGGTCGAGCAGTACTTC. It is translated as CASSPPRTGVEQYF.